The 26 T cell receptor beta chains reported below all come from one sample, sequenced in a study of early T cells in non-severe SARS-CoV-2 infection. Using its own MiXCR run on the 5' RACE reads, TCRdb lists one record per CDR3 protein. The sample contains some 27,000 distinct CDR3 sequences, 5.6% of which appear only once. The sample consisted of whole blood. These receptors were obtained from an adult who was a healthcare worker with PCR-confirmed SARS-CoV-2 infection or an uninfected control (not recorded which).

This clonotype showed up many times. The rearrangement uses TRBV19 and TRBJ2-5; weak D call: TRBD2 (6 bases). The V end lost 5 bases, the J end lost 3 bases, and 16 bases lay between the germline ends. Germline V gene data show CDR1 as LNHDA and CDR2 as SQIVND (reference sequence). The CDR3 covers 15 residues. The CDR3 sequence: CASSGGGAGEETQYF. CDR3 nucleotide sequence: TGTGCCAGTAGTGGCGGAGGGGCAGGCGAAGAGACCCAGTACTTC.

There are many counts of this clonotype. The chain recombines TRBV12-3 or TRBV12-4 with TRBJ1-2, with D hard to call. The germline V and J ends were trimmed by 7 bases and 0 bases, with 9 bases remaining between them. CDR3 size: 13 residues. The CDR3 spells CASTLGANYGYTF. As DNA, the CDR3 is TGTGCCAGCACTCTCGGGGCTAACTATGGCTACACCTTC.

This clonotype came up a few times. This chain joins TRBV4-2 and TRBJ1-2, with 8 bases fitting TRBD1. Germline V gives CDR1 LGHNA, CDR2 YNFKEQ. The CDR3 length is 16 residues. J gave up 4 bases and V 1 base, and 8 bases lay outside the gene matches. CDR3 residues: CASSQAGTGLFYGYTF. The CDR3 DNA reads as TGTGCCAGCAGCCAAGCGGGGACAGGACTATTCTATGGCTACACCTTC.

This clonotype occurred many times. The chain carries TRBV12-3 or TRBV12-4 and TRBJ2-4; 9 bases are a match to TRBD1. Trimming cost V 6 bases and J 1 base; bases outside gene matches: 13. The CDR3 covers 18 residues. Here the CDR3 reads CASSRDGQGLAAKNIQYF. In nucleotides, the CDR3 is TGTGCCAGCAGCCGCGATGGACAGGGGTTGGCGGCCAAAAACATTCAGTACTTC.

This clonotype was found a few times. The chain combines TRBV7-2 with TRBJ1-3; tentative D call: TRBD1 (5 bases). CDR1 is SGHTA, CDR2 FQGNSA, per germline. The germline V and J ends were trimmed by 1 base and 0 bases, with 10 bases remaining between them. The CDR3 covers 16 residues. This CDR3 reads CASSLVAGGSGNTIYF. The CDR3 nucleotides are TGTGCCAGCAGCTTAGTCGCGGGGGGCTCTGGAAACACCATATATTTT.

This clonotype was seen only a few times. This chain uses TRBV7-8 with TRBJ2-7, with a tentative D call TRBD2 (5 bases). The CDR3 sequence is 13 residues long. The V gene lost 5 bases and the J gene lost 4 bases, with 12 bases spanning the gap. CDR1 SGHVS and CDR2 FQNEAQ come from the germline V gene. The CDR3 DNA reads as TGTGCCAGCAGCCATATTACGGGGTACGAGCAGTACTTC. It yields the protein CASSHITGYEQYF.

This clonotype was detected many times. The chain has TRBV29-1 and TRBJ1-4, with unresolved D. The CDR3 has 12 residues. V shed 6 bases and J shed 3 bases, with 8 bases lying between them. In germline, CDR1 is SQVTM, CDR2 ANQGSEA. This CDR3 is CSVNVPNEKLFF. The CDR3 coding sequence is TGCAGCGTGAACGTCCCTAATGAAAAACTGTTTTTT.

This clonotype was seen many times. The chain is built from TRBV4-1 and TRBJ1-2; D unclear. The ends were cut back, 0 bases at V and 2 bases at J, with 13 bases in the middle. This CDR3 comprises 16 residues. The germline gives CDR1 MGHRA, CDR2 YSYEKL. CDR3 protein: CASSQEAVAKNYGYTF. Written as DNA, the CDR3 is TGCGCCAGCAGCCAAGAAGCGGTCGCAAAGAACTATGGCTACACCTTC.

This clonotype has a count of ten or more. The gene calls are TRBV10-3 and TRBJ2-1; 7 positions match TRBD2. Germline CDR1 reads ENHRY; CDR2 reads SYGVKD. The junction had 6 bases not matched to a gene; V was cut back by 0 bases and J by 4 bases. The CDR3 runs 16 residues. The CDR3 bases are TGTGCCATCAGTGAGTCGGCTAGCGGAGTTTACAATGAGCAGTTCTTC. Translated: CAISESASGVYNEQFF.

The chain joins TRBV27 to TRBJ2-3, with 9 bases matching TRBD2. With 5 bases clipped from V and 2 bases from J, the junction kept 5 bases outside the gene matches. Germline loops: CDR1 MNHEY, CDR2 SMNVEV (reference sequence). The CDR3 is 15 residues long. Here the CDR3 reads CASSSSGGFTDTQYF. DNA of the CDR3: TGTGCCAGCAGTAGTAGCGGGGGATTCACAGATACGCAGTATTTT.

This clonotype appeared many times. The V gene is TRBV7-6, the J gene TRBJ2-1; unclear D gene. V lost 3 bases and J 0 bases, leaving 12 bases between the germline ends. CDR3 size: 16 residues. Germline lookup yields CDR1 SGHVS and CDR2 FNYEAQ. DNA of the CDR3: TGTGCCAGCAGCTTGGGCCGAAACCCCTCCTACAATGAGCAGTTCTTC. Its translation is CASSLGRNPSYNEQFF.

This clonotype has at least ten counts. The chain links TRBV20-1 to TRBJ1-1; maybe TRBD1 (5 bases). The length of the CDR3 is 13 residues. Germline V lookup: CDR1 DFQATT, CDR2 SNEGSKA (reference sequence). Trimming took 0 bases from V and 7 from J, leaving 12 bases between them. The CDR3 protein is CSAREFSGLEAFF. DNA for the CDR3: TGCAGTGCTAGAGAATTTTCGGGGCTTGAAGCTTTCTTT.

This clonotype has a count of ten or more. The CDR3 here is CASSLSGGRGEKLFF. The CDR3 DNA sequence: TGTGCCAGCAGCCTCTCCGGGGGGCGAGGCGAAAAACTGTTTTTT. The rearrangement links TRBV7-2 to TRBJ1-4, with D tentatively TRBD1 (6 bases). V lost 5 bases, J lost 8 bases, and 18 bases lay in between. Germline CDR1 reads SGHTA; CDR2 reads FQGNSA. This CDR3 comprises 15 residues.

This clonotype was recorded many times. V usage is TRBV29-1 and J usage is TRBJ2-7; 8 nucleotides agree with TRBD1. The CDR3 is made up of 13 amino acids. Germline CDR1 is SQVTM and CDR2 is ANQGSEA. V lost 1 base, J lost 4 bases, and 3 bases stayed unmatched. As DNA, the CDR3 is TGCAGCGTTGAAGGCAGGGGGCGTTACGAGCAGTACTTC. Encoded protein: CSVEGRGRYEQYF.

The chain is built from TRBV30 and TRBJ1-4; no reliable D call. V was pared by 5 bases and J by 0 bases, with 13 bases between. Germline-derived CDR1 and CDR2 are GTSNPN and SVGIG (reference sequence). This CDR3 region has 15 residues. CDR3 nucleotide sequence: TGTGCCTGGTGTCCCGACGGAGCAACTAATGAAAAACTGTTTTTT. Residues: CAWCPDGATNEKLFF.

The chain recombines TRBV7-2 with TRBJ1-1, with D unresolved. The CDR3 loop spans 14 amino acids. With 2 bases removed from V and 4 bases from J, the gap between germline ends came to 11 bases. Looked up from germline, CDR1 is SGHTA and CDR2 is FQGNSA. CDR3 amino acids: CASSLRRMGTEAFF. Here the CDR3 DNA reads TGTGCCAGCAGCTTACGCAGGATGGGCACTGAAGCTTTCTTT.

This clonotype was found many times. This sequence joins TRBV5-4 and TRBJ1-1; D not certain. CDR1 is SGHNT and CDR2 is YYREEE in the germline V gene (reference sequence). The CDR3 contains 15 residues. Between the trimmed V and J ends, which lost 0 bases and 3 bases, there was a span of 12 bases. As DNA, the CDR3 is TGTGCCAGCAGCTTGGTGGGCAGCGCTGACACTGAAGCTTTCTTT. It encodes CASSLVGSADTEAFF. The variable domain in full, with the rest retrieved from reference TRBV5-4 and TRBJ1-1, is ETGVTQSPTHLIKTRGQQVTLRCSSQSGHNTVSWYQQALGQGPQFIFQYYREEENGRGNFPPRFSGLQFPNYSSELNVNALELDDSALYLCASSLVGSADTEAFFGQGTRLTVV.

This clonotype has at least ten counts. This rearrangement joins TRBV12-3 or TRBV12-4 to TRBJ2-4; D is uncertain. Between the trimmed V and J ends, which lost 6 bases and 2 bases, there was a span of 14 bases. This CDR3 region has 15 residues. The chain's CDR3 is CASRGPAETKNIQYF. CDR3 DNA: TGTGCCAGCAGAGGACCCGCCGAGACCAAAAACATTCAGTACTTC.

This clonotype was counted many times. The chain carries TRBV18 and TRBJ1-1; D perhaps matches TRBD1 (6 bases). Germline CDR1 KGHSH, CDR2 LQKENI. V shed 2 bases and J shed 0 bases, with 10 bases lying between them. The CDR3 length is 15 residues. The chain's CDR3 is CASSPKQGMNTEAFF. The CDR3 bases are TGTGCCAGCTCACCAAAACAGGGCATGAACACTGAAGCTTTCTTT. Full variable domain (rest looked up from reference TRBV18 and TRBJ1-1): NAGVMQNPRHLVRRRGQEARLRCSPMKGHSHVYWYRQLPEEGLKFMVYLQKENIIDESGMPKERFSAEFPKEGPSILRIQQVVRGDSAAYFCASSPKQGMNTEAFFGQGTRLTVV.

This clonotype was seen a handful of times. The gene calls are TRBV14 and TRBJ1-1; no definite D call. CDR1 SGHDN and CDR2 FVKESK come from the germline V gene. The CDR3 covers 15 residues. The V and J ends lost 0 bases and 4 bases respectively, with 12 bases between them. The DNA of the CDR3 is TGTGCCAGCAGCCAAGATATCACCCCGCTCACTGAAGCTTTCTTT. Its translation is CASSQDITPLTEAFF.

This clonotype was picked up many times. The chain uses TRBV5-1 and TRBJ2-3; D is unresolved. The V gene's germline CDR1 is SGHRS and CDR2 YFSETQ. This CDR3 comprises 11 residues. The V end was cut by 2 bases, the J end by 6 bases, with 4 bases between. This CDR3 is CASSLGDTQYF. The CDR3 DNA follows: TGCGCCAGCAGCTTAGGGGATACGCAGTATTTT.

V is TRBV27 and J is TRBJ2-7, with 10 bases identical to TRBD1. J gave up 4 bases and V 4 bases, and 16 bases lay outside the gene matches. Germline V gives CDR1 MNHEY, CDR2 SMNVEV (reference sequence). This CDR3 has 18 amino acids. CDR3 sequence reads: CASSYPGQGFSQRYEQYF. CDR3 bases: TGTGCCAGCAGTTACCCGGGACAGGGGTTTTCCCAACGTTACGAGCAGTACTTC.

This clonotype was counted a few times. The CDR3 loop is CAISDREDTGELFF. DNA of the CDR3: TGTGCCATCAGTGACAGGGAGGACACCGGGGAGCTGTTTTTT. The rearrangement joins TRBV10-3 to TRBJ2-2; D is perhaps TRBD2 (6 bases). V lost 3 bases and J lost 3, with 8 bases in between. This CDR3 spans 14 amino acids. Germline lookup yields CDR1 ENHRY and CDR2 SYGVKD.

This clonotype was recorded at least ten times. The chain links TRBV19 to TRBJ2-7; TRBD2 matches 8 bases. Germline V gene data show CDR1 as LNHDA and CDR2 as SQIVND (reference sequence). V lost 2 bases, J lost 5 bases, and 11 bases stayed unmatched. The CDR3 totals 16 residues. For the CDR3, the DNA is TGTGCCAGTAGTATATCAGGACTAGCCCCCGGCAACGAGCAGTACTTC. This encodes CASSISGLAPGNEQYF.

A note on this clonotype: A clone one base away is much larger, so this may be a read error. The rearrangement uses TRBV7-8 and TRBJ1-5; 8 bases map to TRBD1. The CDR3 loop spans 17 amino acids. Germline V gene data show CDR1 as SGHVS and CDR2 as FQNEAQ. In DNA, the CDR3 is TGTGTCAGCAGTAACCTCCGGATGGACAGGGTGGTTCAGCCCCAGCATTTT. Its protein product is CVSSNLRMDRVVQPQHF. Full variable domain (missing parts from reference TRBV7-8 and TRBJ1-5): GAGVSQSPRYKVAKRGQDVALRCDPISGHVSLFWYQQALGQGPEFLTYFQNEAQLDKSGLPSDRFFAERPEGSVSTLKIQRTQQEDSAVYLCVSSNLRMDRVVQPQHFGDGTRLSIL.

The CDR3 sequence is CATETGAGGEKLFF. The CDR3 coding sequence is TGTGCCACCGAAACAGGCGCCGGGGGTGAAAAACTGTTTTTT. The chain joins TRBV28 to TRBJ1-4; D possibly corresponds to TRBD1 (5 bases). The V end was cut by 10 bases, the J end by 7 bases, with 19 bases between. CDR3 size: 14 residues. CDR1 is MDHEN, CDR2 SYDVKM, per germline. Filled out from reference TRBV28 and TRBJ1-4, the complete variable domain reads DVKVTQSSRYLVKRTGEKVFLECVQDMDHENMFWYRQDPGLGLRLIYFSYDVKMKEKGDIPEGYSVSREKKERFSLILESASTNQTSMYLCATETGAGGEKLFFGSGTQLSVL.